The 31 T cell receptor beta chains listed next were all sequenced from one sample in a study of neurological immune-mediated disorders. MiXCR, run by TCRdb on the 5' RACE reads, gives a single entry per CDR3 protein. The sample has 45,000 to 55,000 distinct CDR3 sequences, 3% to 4.5% seen once; the top ten hold under 8.5%. The sample comprised PBMCs. The receptor source for this set is a man aged 55 to 70 with multiple sclerosis.

This clonotype was seen repeatedly, ten times or more. The chain uses TRBV12-3 or TRBV12-4 and TRBJ2-1; TRBD1 agrees at 7 bases. This CDR3 contains 15 residues. V was clipped by 6 bases and J by 10 bases; unmatched bases: 15. As DNA, the CDR3 is TGTGCCAGCAGAGAAGGGACAGCAGGTAGTAGGGAGCAGTTCTTC. Its translation: CASREGTAGSREQFF.

The table lists this clonotype with many counts. CDR3 nucleotides: TGTGCCAGCAGCCGCTCGGGACAGGGAACTGAAGCTTTCTTT. This gives the protein CASSRSGQGTEAFF. The chain joins TRBV6-5 to TRBJ1-1, with TRBD1 matching 9 bases. The CDR3 has 14 residues. The V gene end was trimmed by 6 bases and the J gene end by 5 bases; junction bases not matched to a gene: 7. From germline, CDR1 is MNHEY and CDR2 SVGAGI.

Only a few counts were recorded for this clonotype. The chain recombines TRBV7-6 with TRBJ2-1; 7 bases match TRBD1. V shed 5 bases, J shed 0 bases, and the junction held 1 base outside the gene matches. This CDR3 region has 14 residues. CDR1 is SGHVS, CDR2 FNYEAQ, per germline. The CDR3 loop reads CASSRDSSYNEQFF. DNA of the CDR3: TGTGCCAGCAGCAGGGACAGCTCCTACAATGAGCAGTTCTTC.

This clonotype was seen repeatedly, ten times or more. The chain joins TRBV7-9 to TRBJ2-5, with D possibly being TRBD1 (5 bases). V was cut by 3 bases and J by 3 bases, with 8 bases left in between. The CDR3 covers 13 residues. Germline values: CDR1 SEHNR, CDR2 FQNEAQ (reference sequence). CDR3 nucleotides: TGTGCCAGCAGCTTGACAGTTAAAGAGACCCAGTACTTC. It codes for CASSLTVKETQYF. The full variable domain, with the rest looked up from reference TRBV7-9 and TRBJ2-5, is DTGVSQNPRHKITKRGQNVTFRCDPISEHNRLYWYRQTLGQGPEFLTYFQNEAQLEKSRLLSDRFSAERPKGSFSTLEIQRTEQGDSAMYLCASSLTVKETQYFGPGTRLLVL.

This clonotype occurred many times. The rearrangement joins TRBV29-1 to TRBJ1-5; possible D gene TRBD1, 6 bases. The CDR3 extends over 13 amino acids. The V and J ends lost 4 bases and 2 bases respectively, with 9 bases between them. Germline lookup yields CDR1 SQVTM and CDR2 ANQGSEA. CDR3 coding DNA: TGCAGCGTTGGCGGGGGCGGCAATCAGCCCCAGCATTTT. Translating it yields CSVGGGGNQPQHF.

As concerns this clonotype: The junction departs from the called germline gene at one end, perhaps through a read error. The genes are TRBV6-5 and TRBJ1-6; 8 bases align to TRBD1. The germline V gene has CDR1 MNHEY and CDR2 SVGAGI. The CDR3 is made up of 15 amino acids. Here the CDR3 reads CASRYRQGSASHLHF. The CDR3 nucleotides read TGTGCCAGCAGGTACCGACAGGGGTCTGCCTCACACCTCCACTTT.

This clonotype was picked up many times. The CDR3 DNA follows: TGTGCCAGCAGCTCTCGAAATCGGGGGAGCAATGAAAAACTGTTTTTT. Amino acid sequence: CASSSRNRGSNEKLFF. The rearrangement joins TRBV11-2 to TRBJ1-4; maybe TRBD1 (5 bases). Germline V gene sequence: CDR1 SGHAT, CDR2 FQNNGV. V lost 4 bases and J lost 5, with 17 bases in between. CDR3 length: 16 amino acids.

This clonotype has just a few counts. V and J are TRBV3-1 and TRBJ2-7; D unclear. The CDR3 consists of 13 residues. The germline gives CDR1 LGHDT, CDR2 YNNKEL (reference sequence). Trimming shortened V by 2 bases and J by 6 bases, and 11 bases separated the two germline ends. CDR3 DNA sequence: TGTGCCAGCAGCCAAATTGATCATGGCGAGCAGTACTTC. Residues: CASSQIDHGEQYF.

This clonotype was found many times. The genes are TRBV5-5 and TRBJ1-1, with D uncertain. Trimming left V 0 bases short and J 2 bases short, with 11 bases between. Germline CDR1 and CDR2: SGHKS and YYEKEE (reference sequence). The CDR3 runs to 15 residues. CDR3 region: CASSLGLTTNTEAFF. Written as DNA, the CDR3 is TGTGCCAGCAGCTTGGGGCTGACGACTAACACTGAAGCTTTCTTT.

This clonotype occurred a few times. This chain links TRBV20-1 with TRBJ1-2; D call uncertain. The germline CDR1 and CDR2 sequences are DFQATT and SNEGSKA (reference sequence). The CDR3 length is 15 residues. V lost 1 base and J 4 bases, leaving 16 bases between the germline ends. CDR3 in amino acids: CSARVPPPVPYGYTF. For the CDR3, the DNA is TGCAGTGCTAGAGTCCCTCCCCCAGTCCCCTATGGCTACACCTTC.

This clonotype showed up just a few times. The chain links TRBV7-6 to TRBJ2-2, with D hard to call. This CDR3 region has 16 residues. CDR1 and CDR2 from the germline V gene are SGHVS and FNYEAQ. The germline V and J ends were trimmed by 2 bases and 6 bases, with 16 bases remaining between them. The CDR3 DNA is TGTGCCAGCAGCTTAAGGGCTAGTAGGACCTCCGGGGAGCTGTTTTTT. As protein: CASSLRASRTSGELFF.

This clonotype was recorded many times. This chain joins TRBV20-1 and TRBJ1-3; the D is unclear. Germline CDR1 DFQATT, CDR2 SNEGSKA (reference sequence). The CDR3 covers 12 residues. Trimming left V 7 bases short and J 2 bases short, with 9 bases between. The CDR3: CSVYAPGNTIYF. For the CDR3, the DNA is TGCAGTGTTTATGCCCCTGGAAACACCATATATTTT.

This clonotype was recorded many times. V is TRBV28 and J is TRBJ2-4, with a possible D match to TRBD2 (6 bases). CDR1 MDHEN and CDR2 SYDVKM come from the germline V gene. The CDR3 runs to 14 residues. V was shortened by 7 bases and J by 6 bases, with 16 bases between the two germline ends. The CDR3 sequence: CASKVGGSANIQYF. CDR3 bases: TGTGCCAGCAAGGTCGGGGGAAGTGCAAACATTCAGTACTTC.

This clonotype was counted many times. The CDR3 nucleotides are TGTGCCAGCAGTTACTCGGGGACAGGGGCAGATACGCAGTATTTT. Translated, it gives CASSYSGTGADTQYF. The chain couples TRBV6-6 to TRBJ2-3; 10 bases align to TRBD1. The V segment lost 0 bases and the J segment 4 bases; nucleotides outside the gene matches: 1. Per germline, CDR1 MNHNY and CDR2 SVGAGI (reference sequence). This CDR3 has 15 amino acids.

This clonotype was counted at least ten times. V is TRBV5-1 and J is TRBJ1-2; no firm D call. This CDR3 has 14 residues. Germline assignment: CDR1 SGHRS and CDR2 YFSETQ. V lost 2 bases and J 2 bases, leaving 10 bases between the germline ends. For the CDR3, the DNA is TGCGCCAGCAGCTTCACGGAGAACAACTATGGCTACACCTTC. Translated, it gives CASSFTENNYGYTF.

This clonotype was detected ten times or more. The chain employs TRBV10-3 and TRBJ2-1, with TRBD2 matching over 9 bases. The length of the CDR3 is 17 residues. V was clipped by 7 bases and J by 4 bases; unmatched bases: 14. Looked up from germline, CDR1 is ENHRY and CDR2 is SYGVKD. The CDR3 here is CAITGPSGKVEYNEQFF. CDR3 nucleotides: TGTGCCATCACTGGTCCTAGCGGGAAAGTCGAGTACAATGAGCAGTTCTTC.

This clonotype came up many times. This chain connects TRBV6-6 to TRBJ2-5; the D gene is possibly TRBD2 (5 bases). From germline, CDR1 is MNHNY and CDR2 SVGAGI (reference sequence). CDR3 length: 16 amino acids. V was trimmed by 0 bases and J by 0 bases, leaving 11 bases between them. In DNA, the CDR3 is TGTGCCAGCAGTTACTCGGGTCACGGGGACCAAGAGACCCAGTACTTC. Residues: CASSYSGHGDQETQYF.

As concerns this clonotype: The CDR3 ends on some other residue instead of the conserved phenylalanine or tryptophan, so this is likely a read error. The J gene is TRBJ2-1, the V gene TRBV28; 11 bases match TRBD1. The CDR3 extends over 15 amino acids. CDR1 MDHEN and CDR2 SYDVKM come from the germline V gene. The CDR3 region has the DNA TGTACCAGCAGTTCACCGGGACAGGGGGTTTATGAGCAGTTCATC. This encodes CTSSSPGQGVYEQFI.

This clonotype was observed many times. V gene TRBV20-1 combines with J gene TRBJ2-1; D call uncertain. V was shortened by 6 bases and J by 5 bases, with 8 bases between the two germline ends. The CDR3 has 11 amino acids. Germline V CDR1 and CDR2: DFQATT, SNEGSKA (reference sequence). CDR3 region: CSAYRDNEQFF. CDR3 coding DNA: TGCAGTGCATACAGAGACAATGAGCAGTTCTTC.

There are many counts of this clonotype. The chain is built from TRBV19 and TRBJ2-5, with 7 positions matching TRBD2. Germline CDR1 and CDR2: LNHDA and SQIVND (reference sequence). The CDR3 runs to 15 residues. The J segment lost 1 base and the V segment lost 4 bases, leaving 6 bases of the junction unmatched. The CDR3 region is CASSNRGGGQETQYF. The CDR3 nucleotides are TGTGCCAGTAGTAACCGCGGGGGAGGCCAAGAGACCCAGTACTTC.

This clonotype has at least ten counts. The rearrangement links TRBV20-1 to TRBJ1-5; possible D gene TRBD1, 5 bases. The CDR3 consists of 16 residues. The germline CDR1 and CDR2 sequences are DFQATT and SNEGSKA (reference sequence). The V gene lost 5 bases and the J gene lost 0 bases, with 17 bases spanning the gap. In nucleotides, the CDR3 is TGCAGTGCTTCACGGGGGGGGTTCGATAGCAATCAGCCCCAGCATTTT. Translation gives CSASRGGFDSNQPQHF.

This clonotype appeared many times. J is TRBJ2-5 and V is TRBV3-1, with D hard to call. The CDR3 loop spans 15 amino acids. With 1 base removed from V and 4 bases from J, the gap between germline ends came to 13 bases. Germline CDR1 LGHDT, CDR2 YNNKEL (reference sequence). CDR3 loop: CASSQAWGNGETQYF. CDR3 DNA: TGTGCCAGCAGCCAAGCTTGGGGAAATGGAGAGACCCAGTACTTC.

This clonotype was recorded a few times. The chain is built from TRBV20-1 and TRBJ1-1; D not resolved. This CDR3 contains 13 residues. The germline V and J ends were trimmed by 8 bases and 7 bases, with 20 bases remaining between them. Germline CDR1 is DFQATT and CDR2 is SNEGSKA (reference sequence). CDR3 sequence (DNA): TGCAGTCCCTTGGCCCACCCGATTGATGAAGCTTTCTTT. Its translation: CSPLAHPIDEAFF.

This clonotype was counted ten times or more. This CDR3 is CASSRTSASYEQYF. CDR3 in DNA: TGTGCCAGCAGCCGGACTAGCGCATCCTACGAGCAGTACTTC. V gene TRBV7-8 combines with J gene TRBJ2-7; 9 positions agree with TRBD2. Germline assignment: CDR1 SGHVS and CDR2 FQNEAQ. V lost 5 bases to trimming and J lost 1 base; unmatched junction nucleotides: 3. This CDR3 spans 14 amino acids.

Ten or more counts support this clonotype. The gene calls are TRBV20-1 and TRBJ2-5; 9 bases fit TRBD1. CDR3 length: 16 amino acids. Trimming cost V 3 bases and J 5 bases; bases outside gene matches: 13. CDR1 is DFQATT, CDR2 SNEGSKA, per germline (reference sequence). Here the CDR3 reads CSARRFGQGLSETQYF. CDR3 nucleotides: TGCAGTGCTAGGCGGTTCGGACAGGGGTTGTCGGAGACCCAGTACTTC.

This clonotype showed up many times. The rearrangement links TRBV7-8 to TRBJ2-7; TRBD2 might be the D (7 bases). CDR1 and CDR2 from the germline V gene are SGHVS and FQNEAQ. CDR3 length: 14 amino acids. With 1 base removed from V and 4 bases from J, the gap between germline ends came to 11 bases. CDR3 region: CASSLVGGLYEQYF. DNA for the CDR3: TGTGCCAGCAGCTTAGTCGGGGGGCTGTACGAGCAGTACTTC.

This clonotype was observed many times. The chain uses TRBV20-1 and TRBJ1-1; TRBD1 matches at 7 bases. This CDR3 contains 12 residues. CDR1 and CDR2 from the germline V gene are DFQATT and SNEGSKA (reference sequence). The CDR3 bases are TGCGGTGGACAGGAAGTAAACACTGAAGCTTTCTTT. Translating it yields CGGQEVNTEAFF.

This clonotype appeared a few times. The rearrangement uses TRBV18 and TRBJ1-1; D might be TRBD1 (5 bases). Germline CDR1 KGHSH, CDR2 LQKENI. This CDR3 comprises 15 residues. Trimming removed 2 bases from V and 1 base from J, with 11 bases in between. The CDR3 nucleotides are TGTGCCAGCTCACCAGAGGGACTAAAGAACACTGAAGCTTTCTTT. Amino acids: CASSPEGLKNTEAFF.

In its sample, this clonotype was seen many times. The V and J genes are TRBV19 and TRBJ1-1, with D tentatively TRBD1 (5 bases). The CDR3 extends over 12 amino acids. Trimming shortened V by 3 bases and J by 7 bases, and 9 bases separated the two germline ends. Germline lookup yields CDR1 LNHDA and CDR2 SQIVND (reference sequence). The CDR3 bases are TGTGCCAGTAGTATTTGGGGGATTGAAGCTTTCTTT. Translation: CASSIWGIEAFF.

This clonotype is categorized as medium-sized. J is TRBJ2-1 and V is TRBV5-1; 7 bases map to TRBD2. This CDR3 is 15 amino acids long. V trimming: 3 bases; J trimming: 2 bases; junction bases outside the gene matches: 5. Germline CDR1 SGHRS, CDR2 YFSETQ. The CDR3 reads CASSSSGNAYNEQFF. The CDR3 DNA reads as TGCGCCAGCAGCTCCAGCGGGAACGCCTACAATGAGCAGTTCTTC.

Regarding this clonotype: A much bigger clone sits one base away, suggesting this may be a read error. The V gene is TRBV10-3, the J gene TRBJ1-3; 12 nucleotides agree with TRBD1. CDR3 size: 15 residues. Germline lookup yields CDR1 ENHRY and CDR2 SYGVKD. The CDR3 DNA reads TGTGCCACCGCCCAGGGACAGGGGGCTGGAAAAACCATATATTTT. Translation: CATAQGQGAGKTIYF.